Listed below are T cell receptor beta chains from one sample, sequenced in a study of radiotherapy plus CTLA-4 blockade in lung cancer. Clones were read by immunoSEQ multiplex PCR, and TCRdb kept only the in-frame ones, dropping some. The repertoire holds about 28,000 clones, with about 79% as singletons. The starting material was peripheral blood, obtained from a patient treated with radiotherapy plus ipilimumab. The receptors come from a human donor with non-small cell lung cancer that progressed on radiotherapy plus ipilimumab. Each CDR3 is given with its conserved first and last residue. D genes are given only for firm matches. Clone size is stated in some rows and not others, as once, few, many or a class when expanded.

d_gene	j_gene	v_gene	abundance	CDR3aa	CDR3nt
TRBD2	TRBJ2-3	TRBV5-4	-	CASSRSGGYRTDTQYF	TGTGCCAGCAGCCGTAGCGGGGGTTACCGCACAGATACGCAGTATTTT
-	TRBJ2-7	TRBV2	-	CASSVLQATYEQYF	TGTGCCAGCAGTGTTTTACAGGCGACCTACGAGCAGTACTTC
-	TRBJ2-7	TRBV6-6	-	CASSSGPGEQYF	TGTGCCAGCAGTTCAGGGCCCGGCGAGCAGTACTTC
-	TRBJ1-1	TRBV27	-	CASSPKTPGYTEAFF	TGTGCCAGCAGTCCTAAAACACCAGGATACACTGAAGCTTTCTTT
-	TRBJ2-3	TRBV2	-	CASRDPFSRIDTQYF	TGTGCCAGCAGGGATCCTTTCTCCCGCATCGATACGCAGTATTTT
-	TRBJ2-5	TRBV5-1	-	CASSLFAGNQETQYF	TGCGCCAGCAGCTTATTTGCGGGGAACCAAGAGACCCAGTACTTC
TRBD1	TRBJ1-4	TRBV7-8	-	CASSLGQGGEKLFF	TGTGCCAGCAGCTTAGGACAGGGGGGGGAAAAACTGTTTTTT
TRBD1	TRBJ1-1	TRBV6-1	-	CASSASSPGQVITEAFF	TGTGCCAGCAGTGCTAGTAGTCCGGGACAGGTAATAACTGAAGCTTTCTTT
-	TRBJ1-2	TRBV7-9	few	CASSFGQGYGYTF	TGTGCCAGCAGCTTTGGGCAGGGGTATGGCTACACCTTC
TRBD1	TRBJ1-2	TRBV7-3	-	CASSLTHRDRMDGYTF	TGTGCCAGCAGCCTTACTCACCGGGACAGGATGGACGGCTACACCTTC
-	TRBJ1-5	TRBV19	-	CASSIDRQAEPGRYQPQHF	TGTGCCAGTAGTATAGACCGACAGGCGGAGCCAGGACGTTATCAGCCCCAGCATTTT
-	TRBJ2-1	TRBV7-9	-	CASSLAPRRSNEQFF	TGTGCCAGCAGCTTAGCCCCCCGGCGCTCCAATGAGCAGTTCTTC
-	TRBJ2-7	TRBV5-4	-	CASSLQVGEQYF	TGTGCCAGCAGCTTGCAGGTAGGAGAGCAGTACTTC
-	TRBJ2-1	TRBV19	-	CASSIVGIGEQFF	TGTGCCAGTAGTATAGTGGGTATTGGGGAGCAGTTCTTC
-	TRBJ1-2	TRBV28	-	CASSSALNGYTF	TGTGCCAGCAGTTCCGCCCTAAATGGCTACACCTTC
TRBD1	TRBJ2-1	TRBV5-1	-	CASSLQGYEQFF	TGCGCCAGCAGCTTACAGGGGTATGAGCAGTTCTTC
-	TRBJ2-7	TRBV27	-	CASSLGPSYEQYF	TGTGCCAGCAGTTTAGGCCCCTCCTACGAGCAGTACTTC
TRBD1	TRBJ2-7	TRBV7-9	-	CASSWTGDAYEQYF	TGTGCCAGCAGCTGGACAGGGGACGCCTACGAGCAGTACTTC
-	TRBJ1-1	TRBV7-2	-	CASSPGHTNTEAFF	TGTGCCAGCAGCCCGGGGCACACGAACACTGAAGCTTTCTTT
TRBD1	TRBJ2-1	TRBV6-6	once	CASRPGTGGNEQFF	TGTGCCAGCAGACCCGGGACAGGGGGCAATGAGCAGTTCTTC
-	TRBJ2-1	TRBV6-5	-	CASSTQRDEQFF	TGTGCCAGCAGCACACAACGGGATGAGCAGTTCTTC
-	TRBJ1-2	TRBV6-1	-	CASRVWRDNYGYTF	TGTGCCAGCAGGGTCTGGAGAGACAACTATGGCTACACCTTC
-	TRBJ1-1	TRBV6-5	-	CATRSRGSTEAFF	TGTGCCACTAGGAGCCGGGGCAGCACTGAAGCTTTCTTT
TRBD1	TRBJ2-1	TRBV7-2	-	CASSRDRGRENEQFF	TGTGCCAGCAGCCGGGACAGGGGGCGCGAGAATGAGCAGTTCTTC
-	TRBJ1-1	TRBV4-2	-	CASSQDKTGTEAFF	TGTGCCAGCAGCCAAGATAAGACAGGCACTGAAGCTTTCTTT
-	TRBJ1-5	TRBV19	few	CASSIRDGGNQPQHF	TGTGCCAGTAGTATACGAGACGGGGGCAATCAGCCCCAGCATTTT
-	TRBJ1-2	TRBV5-4	-	CASRRASNYGYTF	TGTGCCAGCAGAAGGGCATCTAACTATGGCTACACCTTC
-	TRBJ2-2	TRBV27	-	CASSLSNLVTNTGELFF	TGTGCCAGCAGTTTATCCAACTTAGTTACGAACACCGGGGAGCTGTTTTTT
-	TRBJ2-5	TRBV7-6	-	CASSLGTLQTQYF	TGTGCCAGCAGCCTCGGGACCCTCCAGACCCAGTACTTC
-	TRBJ1-2	TRBV11-2	-	CASSSPGRPYGYTF	TGTGCCAGCAGCTCCCCTGGACGGCCCTATGGCTACACCTTC
-	TRBJ2-3	TRBV9	-	CASSPSAGLATDTQYF	TGTGCCAGCAGCCCGTCGGCGGGGCTAGCAACAGATACGCAGTATTTT
-	TRBJ2-2	TRBV7-9	-	CASSFGIGRGSGELFF	TGTGCCAGCAGCTTTGGTATTGGCAGGGGCTCCGGGGAGCTGTTTTTT
-	TRBJ2-5	TRBV27	-	CASSSEYQETQYF	TGTGCCAGCAGTTCAGAGTACCAAGAGACCCAGTACTTC
-	TRBJ1-1	TRBV7-8	-	CASSGGHGDAEAFF	TGTGCCAGCAGCGGGGGCCACGGGGACGCTGAAGCTTTCTTT
TRBD1	TRBJ1-2	TRBV11-1	-	CASSLDRAGYGYTF	TGTGCCAGCAGCCTAGACAGGGCCGGCTATGGCTACACCTTC
-	TRBJ2-1	TRBV19	few	CASSLSGDNEQFF	TGTGCCAGTAGTCTGTCGGGAGACAATGAGCAGTTCTTC
TRBD1	TRBJ1-3	TRBV28	-	CASSRTGGAPDYSGNTIYF	TGTGCCAGCAGCCGGACAGGGGGTGCGCCGGACTACTCTGGAAACACCATATATTTT
-	TRBJ2-5	TRBV5-8	once	CASSLTGRGETQYF	TGTGCCAGCAGCTTAACAGGGAGAGGGGAGACCCAGTACTTC
-	TRBJ2-3	TRBV4-2	-	CASSLNFADTQYF	TGTGCCAGCAGCTTGAATTTTGCAGATACGCAGTATTTT
-	TRBJ2-4	TRBV21-1	-	CASSMGIAKNIQYF	TGTGCCAGCAGCATGGGTATCGCCAAAAACATTCAGTACTTC
-	TRBJ2-7	TRBV5-1	-	CASSLGANSYEQYF	TGCGCCAGCAGCTTGGGGGCGAACTCCTACGAGCAGTACTTC
TRBD1	TRBJ2-1	TRBV2	-	CASLGGQAYGNEQFF	TGTGCCAGCTTAGGGGGACAGGCGTACGGGAATGAGCAGTTCTTC
TRBD1	TRBJ1-6	TRBV11-2	-	CASGTGGYSPLHF	TGTGCCAGCGGTACAGGGGGGTACTCACCCCTCCACTTT
TRBD1	TRBJ1-4	TRBV9	once	CASSPRDRGNEKLFF	TGTGCCAGCAGCCCCCGGGACAGGGGGAATGAAAAACTGTTTTTT
-	TRBJ1-4	TRBV29-1	-	CSVRKGSGTGNEKLFF	TGCAGCGTTCGCAAGGGTTCCGGGACGGGAAATGAAAAACTGTTTTTT
-	TRBJ2-3	TRBV2	-	CASSERPPGGSTDTQYF	TGTGCCAGCAGTGAACGCCCCCCTGGCGGTAGCACAGATACGCAGTATTTT
TRBD1	TRBJ2-2	TRBV9	few	CASSVDQGASNTGELFF	TGTGCCAGCAGCGTCGATCAGGGGGCGTCGAACACCGGGGAGCTGTTTTTT
-	TRBJ1-1	TRBV27	-	CASSPQPSNTEAFF	TGTGCCAGCAGTCCCCAGCCTTCTAACACTGAAGCTTTCTTT
TRBD1	TRBJ2-7	TRBV5-4	-	CASSGGDRGYEQYF	TGTGCCAGCAGCGGGGGGGACAGGGGATACGAGCAGTACTTC
TRBD1	TRBJ1-1	TRBV5-1	-	CASSDTGGEAFF	TGCGCCAGCAGCGACACAGGGGGTGAAGCTTTCTTT
-	TRBJ2-7	TRBV9	-	CASRVPGAGEQYF	TGTGCCAGCCGCGTTCCGGGGGCGGGGGAGCAGTACTTC
-	TRBJ2-1	TRBV28	-	CASSLFNEQFF	TGTGCCAGCAGTTTATTTAATGAGCAGTTCTTC
-	TRBJ1-5	TRBV2	-	CASNPSSSGGQPQHF	TGTGCCAGCAATCCATCCTCATCGGGCGGCCAGCCCCAGCATTTT
-	TRBJ2-2	TRBV11-2	once	CASSFSGTTGELFF	TGTGCCAGCAGCTTCTCAGGGACCACCGGGGAGCTGTTTTTT